The sequence of this T cell receptor (beta chain) was determined in a study of blood T cells in healthy people across ages. Overall study findings and caveats: Fewer expanded clones and more diversity marked long-lived versus aged donors. In older individuals, TCR beta diversity per million T cells was lower, falling roughly linearly with age. CMV status of donors was not determined, possibly confounding expanded clonotype changes.

Sample-barcoded 5' priming and a J-beta primer mix drove a second PCR of about 6 to 12 cycles. Each cDNA molecule was tagged by a template-switch adaptor that had 12 random nucleotides. TCRdb independently ran MiXCR on the 5' RACE reads; one entry per CDR3 protein. The table lists fewer than 2,000,000 distinct CDR3 sequences, about 31% of them singletons. A note on this clonotype: The antigen is unknown.

CDR1 LNHDA and CDR2 SQIVND come from the germline V gene (reference sequence). V lost 0 bases to trimming and J lost 2 bases, with 18 bases between them. This CDR3 has 18 residues. The clonotype originates from a woman aged 25-40 years in good health. This sequence joins TRBV19 and TRBJ2-3; possibly TRBD1 for D (5 bases). The sequenced material came from blood. The CDR3 nucleotides read TGTGCCAGTAGTATAGAGGGGCTGCTAGTAACTCCCACAGATACGCAGTATTTT. Its protein is CASSIEGLLVTPTDTQYF.